This record covers a single T cell receptor (beta chain). Germline-derived CDR1 and CDR2 are MNHNS and SASEGT. This CDR3 is 10 amino acids long. Deletions cut 8 bases from V and 6 bases from J, with 5 bases between. The sample originates from a study of T cells after yellow fever vaccination. Via MiXCR, TCRdb re-called the 5' RACE reads, giving one row per CDR3 protein. This sample carries 250,000 to 300,000 distinct CDR3 sequences, approximately 10% of them seen once, and the ten largest clones take about 3%. The sample consisted of CD4+ T cells sorted from PBMCs, taken 5 days after the yellow fever booster vaccination. This chain uses TRBV6-1 with TRBJ2-4; D unclear. This TCR derives from a man aged 18 to 29 who received the YFV17D yellow fever vaccine. In nucleotides, the CDR3 is TGTGCCAGCGGTCCAAACATTCAGTACTTC. Its translation is CASGPNIQYF.